This TCR beta chain was documented in a study of cytomegalovirus exposure and HLA in healthy donors. About the study: The same platform was used for the 95 to 150 validation repertoires and the roughly 700 first-cohort repertoires, a later analysis reported.

Overall study findings and caveats: A list of around 160 TCR beta chains associated with cytomegalovirus was given. Reported results showed that the classifier diagnosed cytomegalovirus status with high specificity and sensitivity. Many donors carried some public TCRs, although rarity characterized most TCR sequences.

Assay used: immunoSEQ multiplex PCR; TCRdb lists only in-frame clones, some missing. The sample yields about 130,000 clones, 70% to 90% seen once. A single count supports this clone. Antigen unknown. Germline trimming cut 4 bases from V and 4 bases from J; bases unmatched to any gene: 10. Germline CDR1 is SGHRS and CDR2 is YFSETQ. This CDR3 is 17 amino acids long. The sample was PBMCs. This sequence originates from a woman aged 25 to 39 in good health and CMV-seropositive. The chain uses TRBV5-1 and TRBJ2-5, with TRBD2 matching 13 bases. The CDR3 spells CASSLDGTSGEGETQYF. CDR3 sequence (DNA): TGCGCCAGCAGCCTAGACGGGACTAGCGGGGAGGGAGAGACCCAGTACTTC.